This T cell receptor (beta chain) was recovered during a study of cytomegalovirus exposure and HLA in healthy donors. The PCR used 60 Vbeta and 13 Jbeta primers. Sequencing was performed with immunoSEQ multiplex PCR; in TCRdb, only in-frame clones are kept and a portion is missing. The data hold just over 70,000 clones, with 74% observed a single time. This CDR3 has 15 residues. The germline CDR1 and CDR2 sequences are MNHEY and SMNVEV (reference sequence). Trimming at V came to 8 bases and at J to 1 base, leaving 7 bases not matched to a gene. The rearrangement joins TRBV27 to TRBJ2-1; TRBD2 matches at 8 bases. Sequencing input: PBMCs. This clonotype originated in a human donor in good health. Written as DNA, the CDR3 is TGTGCCAGCGGGATGAGCGGGGGTTCCTACAATGAGCAGTTCTTC. Translated: CASGMSGGSYNEQFF.